Each of the 30 T cell receptor beta chains below was sequenced from the same sample in a study of PD-1 blockade in classical Hodgkin lymphoma. There was relapse after autologous stem cell transplantation in every patient, and there was variation in brentuximab vedotin exposure. Clones were sequenced by immunoSEQ multiplex PCR, and TCRdb holds only the in-frame ones, with some missing. The data contain roughly 41,000 clones, 85% to 90% of them seen just once; the ten biggest clones take up 6% to 8%. Here the sequenced sample was peripheral blood mononuclear cells (PBMCs), taken before the second cycle of nivolumab. Receptors were obtained from a human donor with classical Hodgkin lymphoma.

This chain links TRBV18 with TRBJ1-2; D unclear. Trimming stripped 2 bases from V and 4 bases from J, with 14 bases between. The CDR3 consists of 15 residues. Germline V gene lookup returns CDR1 KGHSH and CDR2 LQKENI. DNA of the CDR3: TGTGCCAGCTCACCAGAACCGAGGGCCGTCTATGGCTACACCTTC. It yields the protein CASSPEPRAVYGYTF.

The chain joins TRBV7-6 to TRBJ1-3; no clear D gene. CDR1 is SGHVS, CDR2 FNYEAQ, per germline. The ends were cut back, 5 bases at V and 0 bases at J, with 14 bases in the middle. The length of the CDR3 is 16 residues. This chain's CDR3 is CASSPLGQDSGNTIYF. CDR3 nucleotides: TGTGCCAGCAGCCCACTAGGGCAAGACTCTGGAAACACCATATATTTT.

V usage is TRBV7-9 and J usage is TRBJ2-7, with 8 bases matching TRBD2. The CDR3 sequence is 14 residues long. V lost 2 bases, J lost 6 bases, and 6 bases stayed unmatched. The V gene's germline CDR1 is SEHNR and CDR2 FQNEAQ (reference sequence). CDR3 sequence (DNA): TGTGCCAGCAGCTTAAGCGGGAGTGGACTCGAGCAGTACTTC. Translation: CASSLSGSGLEQYF.

A single count supports this clone. The CDR3 region is CASSPNRGHEQYF. CDR3 sequence (DNA): TGTGCCAGCAGCCCGAACCGGGGCCACGAGCAGTACTTC. The V and J genes are TRBV9 and TRBJ2-7; D could derive from TRBD1 or TRBD2 (5 bases each). Trimming took off 4 bases at V and 5 bases at J, with 13 bases between the two ends. The length of the CDR3 is 13 residues. From germline, CDR1 is SGDLS and CDR2 YYNGEE.

This chain connects TRBV10-3 to TRBJ1-1, with 8 positions matching TRBD1. With 5 bases clipped from V and 4 bases from J, the junction kept 15 bases outside the gene matches. The germline V gene encodes CDR1 ENHRY and CDR2 SYGVKD. CDR3 size: 17 residues. As DNA, the CDR3 is TGTGCCATCAGTTTCTATGTTTCGGACCAGGGGGCCACTGAAGCTTTCTTT. Protein: CAISFYVSDQGATEAFF.

The chain uses TRBV5-4 and TRBJ2-1; 8 nucleotides agree with TRBD2. The ends lost 3 bases at V and 3 bases at J; junction bases unmatched: 5. The CDR3 length is 15 residues. The germline gives CDR1 SGHNT, CDR2 YYREEE (reference sequence). The CDR3 protein is CASSSVGTSYNEQFF. As DNA, the CDR3 is TGTGCCAGCAGCTCAGTCGGGACTAGCTACAATGAGCAGTTCTTC.

This chain uses TRBV11-3 with TRBJ2-7; 7 bases line up with TRBD1. From germline, CDR1 is SGHNT and CDR2 YENEEA. V was clipped by 0 bases and J by 2 bases; unmatched bases: 4. CDR3 length: 15 amino acids. The CDR3 region is CASSLDRDRAYEQYF. The CDR3 region has the DNA TGTGCCAGCAGCTTAGACCGAGACAGGGCCTACGAGCAGTACTTC. Filled out from reference TRBV11-3 and TRBJ2-7, the complete variable domain reads EAGVVQSPRYKIIEKKQPVAFWCNPISGHNTLYWYLQNLGQGPELLIRYENEEAVDDSQLPKDRFSAERLKGVDSTLKIQPAELGDSAVYLCASSLDRDRAYEQYFGPGTRLTVT.

The sample holds a few counts of this clone. This chain uses TRBV18 with TRBJ1-5, with no clear D. This CDR3 contains 14 residues. Looked up from germline, CDR1 is KGHSH and CDR2 is LQKENI. V shed 3 bases and J shed 5 bases, with 11 bases lying between them. The CDR3 DNA sequence: TGTGCCAGCTCACCCTCAGCGGTCTATCAGCCCCAGCATTTT. Protein: CASSPSAVYQPQHF.

This clone was picked up a small number of times. The chain couples TRBV9 to TRBJ2-7; D is tentatively TRBD1 or TRBD2 (5 bases each). Germline V lookup: CDR1 SGDLS, CDR2 YYNGEE. CDR3 length: 13 amino acids. Trimming pared 0 bases from V and 5 bases from J, leaving 9 bases between. CDR3 nucleotides: TGTGCCAGCAGCGTAGGTTGGGACCACGAGCAGTACTTC. It specifies CASSVGWDHEQYF. Complete variable domain (other parts from reference TRBV9 and TRBJ2-7): DSGVTQTPKHLITATGQRVTLRCSPRSGDLSVYWYQQSLDQGLQFLIQYYNGEERAKGNILERFSAQQFPDLHSELNLSSLELGDSALYFCASSVGWDHEQYFGPGTRLTVT.

The rearrangement links TRBV30 to TRBJ1-6; 9 positions agree with TRBD1. Germline CDR1 is GTSNPN and CDR2 is SVGIG (reference sequence). The V segment lost 5 bases and the J segment 9 bases; nucleotides outside the gene matches: 8. The CDR3 loop spans 14 amino acids. The CDR3 bases are TGTGCCTGGGGTGGACAGGGGACGAGTTCACCCCTCCACTTT. It encodes CAWGGQGTSSPLHF.

The rearrangement links TRBV12-5 to TRBJ2-7; 9 positions match TRBD1. From germline, CDR1 is LGHNT and CDR2 FRNRAP. Unmatched junction bases numbered 3, after V lost 5 bases and J lost 4 bases. The length of the CDR3 is 13 residues. Here the CDR3 reads CASGRGQGYEQYF. The CDR3 DNA follows: TGTGCTAGTGGTCGCGGACAGGGGTACGAGCAGTACTTC.

This clone was counted between two and nine times. V is TRBV21-1 and J is TRBJ1-1; the table's D gene call, TRBD1, was not cross checked with the DNA. TRBV21-1 represents a pseudogene. This CDR3 is 14 amino acids long. CDR3 nucleotides: TGTGCCAGCAGCAAACAGGTACCCTCCCCTGAAGCTTTCTTT. This encodes CASSKQVPSPEAFF.

This sequence joins TRBV11-3 and TRBJ2-1; D is perhaps TRBD1 or TRBD2 (7 bases each). Germline V gene data show CDR1 as SGHNT and CDR2 as YENEEA. The CDR3 contains 17 residues. The V and J ends lost 4 bases and 16 bases respectively, with 32 bases between them. In nucleotides, the CDR3 is TGTGCCAGCAGCTCCAGGGTAGGGGGCGGGAGAGGAGCTTGGCTCTTCTTC. Protein product: CASSSRVGGGRGAWLFF.

The chain carries TRBV10-3 and TRBJ2-3; 7 bases agree with TRBD2. Per the germline V gene, CDR1 is ENHRY and CDR2 is SYGVKD. The V gene end was trimmed by 11 bases and the J gene end by 0 bases; junction bases not matched to a gene: 8. The CDR3 loop spans 14 amino acids. CDR3 coding DNA: TGTGCCGGGGCGAGCGGGGACAGCACAGATACGCAGTATTTT. Translated, it gives CAGASGDSTDTQYF.

This clone was recorded only once. The chain recombines TRBV7-6 with TRBJ2-1, with 13 nucleotides matching TRBD2. The CDR3 length is 15 residues. CDR1 is SGHVS and CDR2 is FNYEAQ in the germline V gene. The V gene end was trimmed by 5 bases and the J gene end by 7 bases; junction bases not matched to a gene: 5. CDR3 in DNA: TGTGCCAGCAGCCGCACTAGCGGGAGGGGTAATGAGCAGTTCTTC. It encodes CASSRTSGRGNEQFF.

The V call is TRBV5-1, the J call TRBJ2-1, with 8 bases that match TRBD2. Germline-derived CDR1 and CDR2 are SGHRS and YFSETQ. The CDR3 is 15 amino acids. V lost 5 bases, J lost 2 bases, and 6 bases stayed unmatched. This chain's CDR3 is CASRFTSGPYNEQFF. The CDR3, as DNA: TGCGCCAGCAGGTTCACTAGCGGACCCTACAATGAGCAGTTCTTC. Full variable domain (missing parts from reference TRBV5-1 and TRBJ2-1): KAGVTQTPRYLIKTRGQQVTLSCSPISGHRSVSWYQQTPGQGLQFLFEYFSETQRNKGNFPGRFSGRQFSNSRSEMNVSTLELGDSALYLCASRFTSGPYNEQFFGPGTRLTVL.

The count of this clone is one. This rearrangement joins TRBV29-1 to TRBJ1-1; possible D gene TRBD1, 6 bases. This CDR3 is 15 amino acids long. The germline V gene encodes CDR1 SQVTM and CDR2 ANQGSEA. The germline V and J ends were trimmed by 1 base and 2 bases, with 14 bases remaining between them. CDR3 amino acids: CSVEGGTGLNTEAFF. The CDR3 nucleotides are TGCAGCGTTGAAGGGGGAACAGGGCTAAACACTGAAGCTTTCTTT.

The rearrangement uses TRBV10-3 and TRBJ2-3, with 8 bases aligning to TRBD1. V dropped 4 bases and J dropped 4; count of bases not matched to a gene: 4. CDR1 is ENHRY, CDR2 SYGVKD, per germline. The CDR3 runs to 14 residues. The CDR3 protein is CAISGQGAADTQYF. The CDR3 nucleotides are TGTGCCATCAGTGGGCAGGGGGCTGCAGATACGCAGTATTTT.

The J gene is TRBJ1-5, the V gene TRBV30; D gene ambiguous. There are 13 residues in the CDR3. The germline V and J ends were trimmed by 2 bases and 1 base, with 6 bases remaining between them. Germline V gives CDR1 GTSNPN, CDR2 SVGIG (reference sequence). The CDR3 loop reads CAWSLRSNQPQHF. DNA for the CDR3: TGTGCCTGGAGTCTCAGAAGCAATCAGCCCCAGCATTTT.

The chain joins TRBV25-1 to TRBJ2-7; TRBD1 aligns across 7 bases. The CDR3 contains 14 residues. In germline, CDR1 is MGHDK, CDR2 SYGVNS. Unmatched junction bases numbered 8, after V lost 4 bases and J lost 5 bases. DNA for the CDR3: TGTGCCAGCAGTGGCCTGACAGGGATGAACGAGCAGTACTTC. It encodes CASSGLTGMNEQYF.

The chain recombines TRBV25-1 with TRBJ2-4; maybe TRBD2 (5 bases). V lost 4 bases and J lost 4, with 11 bases in between. The CDR3 consists of 14 residues. Looked up from germline, CDR1 is MGHDK and CDR2 is SYGVNS. The CDR3 sequence: CASSGSGAKNIQYF. The CDR3, as DNA: TGTGCCAGCAGTGGAAGCGGAGCTAAAAACATTCAGTACTTC. Complete variable domain (other parts from reference TRBV25-1 and TRBJ2-4): EADIYQTPRYLVIGTGKKITLECSQTMGHDKMYWYQQDPGMELHLIHYSYGVNSTEKGDLSSESTVSRIRTEHFPLTLESARPSHTSQYLCASSGSGAKNIQYFGAGTRLSVL.

The CDR3 sequence: CSAGTSFYEQYF. DNA for the CDR3: TGCAGCGCCGGCACCTCTTTCTACGAGCAGTACTTC. This chain uses TRBV29-1 with TRBJ2-7; no definite D call. V was clipped by 7 bases and J by 3 bases, with 13 bases between them. Germline V gene sequence: CDR1 SQVTM, CDR2 ANQGSEA. The CDR3 is made up of 12 amino acids.

The chain uses TRBV9 and TRBJ2-5; 14 bases agree with TRBD2. The CDR3 length is 16 residues. J was trimmed by 5 bases and V by 0 bases; bases with no gene match: 3. CDR1 is SGDLS and CDR2 is YYNGEE in the germline V gene. The chain's CDR3 is CASSVEGLAGVETQYF. DNA for the CDR3: TGTGCCAGCAGCGTAGAGGGACTAGCGGGAGTGGAGACCCAGTACTTC.

The chain has TRBV7-3 and TRBJ1-5, with no clear D. The CDR3 has 13 amino acids. V was shortened by 5 bases and J by 5 bases, with 10 bases between the two germline ends. CDR1 and CDR2 (germline): SGHTA, FQGTGA. The CDR3, as DNA: TGTGCCAGCAGCCCCAGCCCAGATCAGCCCCAGCATTTT. Its protein product is CASSPSPDQPQHF.

This sequence joins TRBV20-1 and TRBJ2-7; 8 positions agree with TRBD2. Germline-derived CDR1 and CDR2 are DFQATT and SNEGSKA (reference sequence). This CDR3 contains 11 residues. J lost 13 bases, V lost 0 bases, and 5 bases had no gene match. CDR3 protein: CSARDAGGDYF. The CDR3 DNA reads as TGCAGTGCTAGAGATGCGGGGGGCGACTACTTC.

The chain uses TRBV30 and TRBJ2-7; 8 nucleotides line up with TRBD2. V shed 8 bases and J 1 base; nucleotides not matched to a gene: 10. In germline, CDR1 is GTSNPN, CDR2 SVGIG (reference sequence). The CDR3 runs to 14 residues. The CDR3 sequence: CAARLAGPSYEQYF. Written as DNA, the CDR3 is TGTGCCGCCCGATTAGCGGGGCCTTCCTACGAGCAGTACTTC. Complete variable domain (other parts from reference TRBV30 and TRBJ2-7): SQTIHQWPATLVQPVGSPLSLECTVEGTSNPNLYWYRQAAGRGLQLLFYSVGIGQISSEVPQNLSASRPQDRQFILSSKKLLLSDSGFYLCAARLAGPSYEQYFGPGTRLTVT.

The gene calls are TRBV9 and TRBJ2-5; 14 bases fit TRBD2. CDR3 length: 21 amino acids. CDR1 is SGDLS, CDR2 YYNGEE, per germline. The ends lost 3 bases at V and 5 bases at J; junction bases unmatched: 21. For the CDR3, the DNA is TGTGCCAGCAGCGCTACTATAGCTACCGGGACTAGCGGGAGAAAATTGGAGACCCAGTACTTC. Translation gives CASSATIATGTSGRKLETQYF.

This chain joins TRBV6-5 and TRBJ1-1; no firm D call. V lost 5 bases and J 6 bases, leaving 13 bases between the germline ends. The germline V gene encodes CDR1 MNHEY and CDR2 SVGAGI. This CDR3 spans 13 amino acids. CDR3 bases: TGTGCCAGCAGTCCCGGCCCGACCTCTGAAGCTTTCTTT. This encodes CASSPGPTSEAFF.

This clone was detected only a few times. The CDR3 here is CASSLVGLGAFF. The CDR3 DNA follows: TGTGCCAGCAGCTTGGTGGGTCTAGGAGCTTTCTTT. V gene TRBV7-2 combines with J gene TRBJ1-1; D not certain. The CDR3 loop spans 12 amino acids. Germline loops: CDR1 SGHTA, CDR2 FQGNSA. Trimming pared 3 bases from V and 10 bases from J, leaving 12 bases between. The full variable domain, in which reference TRBV7-2 and TRBJ1-1 provide the parts outside the CDR3, is GAGVSQSPSNKVTEKGKDVELRCDPISGHTALYWYRQSLGQGLEFLIYFQGNSAPDKSGLPSDRFSAERTGGSVSTLTIQRTQQEDSAVYLCASSLVGLGAFFGQGTRLTVV.

The chain employs TRBV6-5 and TRBJ1-2, with TRBD1 identical over 10 bases. The V segment lost 6 bases and the J segment 7 bases; nucleotides outside the gene matches: 11. This CDR3 is built from 15 residues. Germline-derived CDR1 and CDR2 are MNHEY and SVGAGI. CDR3 sequence reads: CASSSMTGGGSGYTF. The DNA of the CDR3 is TGTGCCAGCAGCTCCATGACAGGGGGCGGGAGTGGCTACACCTTC.